Included here is one TCR beta chain sequence, with context. The sample is drawn from a study of cytomegalovirus exposure and HLA in healthy donors. The primer mix had 60 Vbeta and 13 Jbeta primers. TCRdb's table, derived via immunoSEQ multiplex PCR, lists solely in-frame clones and lacks some. The sample is made up of around 40,000 clones, and the top ten hold approximately 8.4% of it. The clonotype comes from a man aged 40-49 years in good health and CMV-seropositive. Input material: PBMCs.

The CDR3 reads CASSDQRVGRQPQHF. CDR3 DNA sequence: TGTGCCAGCAGTGATCAGCGAGTCGGTAGGCAGCCCCAGCATTTT. The rearrangement uses TRBV6-1 and TRBJ1-5; no firm D call. V was cut by 3 bases and J by 7 bases, with 16 bases left in between. Germline assignment: CDR1 MNHNS and CDR2 SASEGT. The CDR3 sequence is 15 residues long.